A single sample gave rise to the 15 T cell receptor beta chains below, sequenced in a study of blood T cell repertoires in COVID-19. TCRdb's copy holds only in-frame clones and misses some; the assay was immunoSEQ multiplex PCR. This table has around 320,000 clones, roughly nine tenths appearing once. The source material was peripheral blood. These receptors all come from a man aged 18 to 29 with active or convalescent COVID-19.

The chain employs TRBV5-5 and TRBJ1-4, with 7 bases fitting TRBD1. Trimming at V came to 3 bases and at J to 8 bases, leaving 7 bases not matched to a gene. Per the germline V gene, CDR1 is SGHKS and CDR2 is YYEKEE (reference sequence). The CDR3 totals 14 residues. The CDR3 coding sequence is TGTGCCAGCAGCTACAGGGGCGTGGGGGAAAAACTGTTTTTT. Its protein is CASSYRGVGEKLFF. Based on the CDR3 plus reference TRBV5-5 and TRBJ1-4, the full variable domain is DAGVTQSPTHLIKTRGQQVTLRCSPISGHKSVSWYQQVLGQGPQFIFQYYEKEERGRGNFPDRFSARQFPNYSSELNVNALLLGDSALYLCASSYRGVGEKLFFGSGTQLSVL.

The V call is TRBV3-1 (or the pseudogene TRBV3-2), the J call TRBJ2-1; TRBD2 matches at 9 bases. In germline, CDR1 is LGHDT, CDR2 YNNKEL (reference sequence). Trimming took 4 bases from V and 6 from J; bases not matched to a gene: 13. This CDR3 spans 17 amino acids. The CDR3 DNA reads TGTGCCAGCAGCCGAAGGCTAGCGGGACACATCGGCAATGAGCAGTTCTTC. Its translation is CASSRRLAGHIGNEQFF.

The chain carries TRBV28 and TRBJ1-3; 8 positions match TRBD1. Germline loops: CDR1 MDHEN, CDR2 SYDVKM. CDR3 size: 16 residues. Trimming removed 3 bases from V and 4 bases from J; junction bases left unmatched: 8. Written as DNA, the CDR3 is TGTGCCAGCAGTTTTAGTACAGGGGGATCCGGAAACACCATATATTTT. Its translation: CASSFSTGGSGNTIYF.

This clone has just a few counts. The V and J genes are TRBV5-1 and TRBJ2-5; D possibly corresponds to TRBD2 (6 bases). Germline assignment: CDR1 SGHRS and CDR2 YFSETQ. The CDR3 runs to 14 residues. Between the trimmed V and J ends, which lost 7 bases and 2 bases, there was a span of 15 bases. This CDR3 reads CASRDSLGQETQYF. In nucleotides, the CDR3 is TGCGCCAGCCGGGACTCCCTAGGGCAAGAGACCCAGTACTTC.

The J gene is TRBJ2-7, the V gene TRBV7-2, with D perhaps matching TRBD2 (5 bases). The V end was cut by 8 bases, the J end by 3 bases, with 14 bases between. The CDR3 has 13 amino acids. Germline CDR1 reads SGHTA; CDR2 reads FQGNSA. The CDR3 region is CASRRGAHYEQYF. CDR3 DNA sequence: TGTGCCAGCCGACGGGGAGCCCACTACGAGCAGTACTTC.

The V call is TRBV18, the J call TRBJ2-5, with D possibly TRBD2 on 5 matching bases. Germline CDR1 reads KGHSH; CDR2 reads LQKENI. The CDR3 consists of 13 residues. V was trimmed by 6 bases and J by 0 bases, leaving 8 bases between them. CDR3 sequence (DNA): TGTGCCAGCTCTGGCGGGTACCAAGAGACCCAGTACTTC. Translation: CASSGGYQETQYF.

The chain has TRBV11-2 and TRBJ2-3, with 7 nucleotides matching TRBD2. V was pared by 3 bases and J by 6 bases, with 6 bases of the junction left unmatched. The CDR3 spans 14 residues. Germline values: CDR1 SGHAT, CDR2 FQNNGV. In nucleotides, the CDR3 is TGTGCCAGCAGCTTTTTCGGGGGGAAGGATACGCAGTATTTT. This encodes CASSFFGGKDTQYF.

V usage is TRBV4-1 and J usage is TRBJ1-2; possibly TRBD1 for D (5 bases). V lost 0 bases and J 1 base, leaving 12 bases between the germline ends. From germline, CDR1 is MGHRA and CDR2 YSYEKL. CDR3 size: 16 residues. The chain's CDR3 is CASSQDSWGSNYGYTF. DNA for the CDR3: TGCGCCAGCAGCCAAGACTCATGGGGCAGTAACTATGGCTACACCTTC.

This chain connects TRBV4-1 to TRBJ1-1; a weak D match, TRBD1 (5 bases). Looked up from germline, CDR1 is MGHRA and CDR2 is YSYEKL. Trimming pared 4 bases from V and 3 bases from J, leaving 15 bases between. CDR3 length equals 15 residues. CDR3 loop: CASSLGQGEYTEAFF. The CDR3, as DNA: TGCGCCAGCAGCCTCGGGCAGGGCGAGTACACTGAAGCTTTCTTT.

The rearrangement uses TRBV5-8 and TRBJ1-5; D perhaps matches TRBD1 (5 bases). CDR3 length: 14 residues. Trimming left V 4 bases short and J 3 bases short, with 11 bases between. CDR1 SGHTS and CDR2 YDEGEE come from the germline V gene. DNA of the CDR3: TGTGCCAGCAGCCGCAGGGATGCCAATCAGCCCCAGCATTTT. Amino acids: CASSRRDANQPQHF.

The gene calls are TRBV5-4 and TRBJ2-7; TRBD2 agrees at 9 bases. This CDR3 region has 14 residues. J was trimmed by 4 bases and V by 3 bases; bases with no gene match: 5. The germline CDR1 and CDR2 sequences are SGHNT and YYREEE (reference sequence). The CDR3 nucleotides are TGTGCCAGCAGCTATGCGGGAGGGCCGTACGAGCAGTACTTC. As protein: CASSYAGGPYEQYF.

The chain couples TRBV5-1 to TRBJ1-3; 9 nucleotides agree with TRBD1. J gave up 1 base and V 5 bases, and 4 bases lay outside the gene matches. Germline-derived CDR1 and CDR2 are SGHRS and YFSETQ. The CDR3 sequence is 15 residues long. This CDR3 reads CASRPDRGSGNTIYF. For the CDR3, the DNA is TGCGCCAGCAGACCTGACAGGGGGTCTGGAAACACCATATATTTT.

The CDR3 loop is CATSRDWQRTEAFF. The CDR3 DNA is TGTGCCACCAGCAGAGATTGGCAGCGGACTGAAGCTTTCTTT. The chain combines TRBV15 with TRBJ1-1; D unresolved. Trimming cost V 0 bases and J 5 bases, with 10 bases left between them. The CDR3 loop spans 14 amino acids. The germline CDR1 and CDR2 sequences are LNHNV and YYDKDF (reference sequence).

The J gene is TRBJ1-2, the V gene TRBV5-4, with 10 bases identical to TRBD1. The CDR3 totals 14 residues. Germline CDR1 reads SGHNT; CDR2 reads YYREEE (reference sequence). After removal of 4 bases from V and 4 bases from J, the junction contained 4 bases not matched to a gene. The CDR3 spells CASSPGQGIYGYTF. The CDR3 DNA reads TGTGCCAGCAGCCCGGGACAGGGGATCTATGGCTACACCTTC.

V usage is TRBV7-9 and J usage is TRBJ2-7; unclear D gene. CDR1 is SEHNR, CDR2 FQNEAQ, per germline (reference sequence). CDR3 length: 12 amino acids. Trimming pared 4 bases from V and 1 base from J, leaving 5 bases between. CDR3 DNA sequence: TGTGCCAGCAGCTCTCTATCCTACGAGCAGTACTTC. Translation: CASSSLSYEQYF.